This T cell receptor (beta chain) was captured by sequencing in a study of T cells in Graves' hyperthyroidism and ophthalmopathy. Germline CDR1 is SGHTA and CDR2 is FQGNSA. The V gene lost 6 bases and the J gene lost 1 base, with 10 bases spanning the gap. CDR3 length: 14 amino acids. The TCR beta CDR3 regions underwent amplification using RNA transcripts as the source. Primed by the HTBI set, a first-round RT-PCR was run on the TCR CDR3. From the multiplex PCR reads, TCRdb called clonotypes with MiXCR, one entry per CDR3 protein. The top ten hold 7.9% of the sample, which has about 290,000 distinct CDR3 sequences, roughly 13% seen once.

Sequencing input: blood. The receptor was derived from a woman aged 40-49 years with Graves' hyperthyroidism. V gene TRBV7-2 combines with J gene TRBJ1-5, with a tentative D call TRBD1 (5 bases). For the CDR3, the DNA is TGTGCCAGCAGATCAGGGTTAAGCAATCAGCCCCAGCATTTT. It translates to CASRSGLSNQPQHF.